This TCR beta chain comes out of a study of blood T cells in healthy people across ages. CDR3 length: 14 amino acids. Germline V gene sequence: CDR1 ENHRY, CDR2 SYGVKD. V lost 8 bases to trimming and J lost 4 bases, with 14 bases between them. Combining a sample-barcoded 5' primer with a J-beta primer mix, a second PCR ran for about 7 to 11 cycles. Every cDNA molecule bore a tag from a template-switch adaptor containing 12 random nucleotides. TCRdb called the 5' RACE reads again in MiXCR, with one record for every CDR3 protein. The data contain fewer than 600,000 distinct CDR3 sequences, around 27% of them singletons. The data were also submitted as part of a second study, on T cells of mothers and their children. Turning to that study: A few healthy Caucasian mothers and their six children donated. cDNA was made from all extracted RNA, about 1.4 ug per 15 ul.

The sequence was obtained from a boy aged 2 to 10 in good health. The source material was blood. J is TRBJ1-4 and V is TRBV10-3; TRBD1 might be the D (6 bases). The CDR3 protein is CAIQENRDNEKLFF. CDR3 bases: TGTGCCATCCAGGAGAACAGGGATAATGAAAAACTGTTTTTT.